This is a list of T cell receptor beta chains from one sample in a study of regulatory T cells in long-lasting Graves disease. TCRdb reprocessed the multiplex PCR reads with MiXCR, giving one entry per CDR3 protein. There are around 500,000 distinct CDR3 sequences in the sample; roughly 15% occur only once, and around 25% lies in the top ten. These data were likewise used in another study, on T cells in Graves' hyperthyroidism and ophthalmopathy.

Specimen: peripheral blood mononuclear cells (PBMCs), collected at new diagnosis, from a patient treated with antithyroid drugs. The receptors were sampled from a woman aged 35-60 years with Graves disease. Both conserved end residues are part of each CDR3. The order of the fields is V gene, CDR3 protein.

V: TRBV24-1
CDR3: CATSVMGGMNEQFF

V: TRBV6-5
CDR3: CASSYLDRLVYGYTF

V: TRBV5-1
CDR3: CASSLSFAGGGGEKLFF

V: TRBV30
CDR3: CAWSVGLAGADTQYF

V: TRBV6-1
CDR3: CASSPTGVAKNIQYF

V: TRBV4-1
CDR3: CASSQDGILSYGYTF

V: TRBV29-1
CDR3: CSVDDTREGHGYTF

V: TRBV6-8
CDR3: CASSSERTPAKDTQYF

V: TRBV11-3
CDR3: CASSYLTGQGNTEAFF

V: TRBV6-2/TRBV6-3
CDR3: CASSYSRRDGYTF

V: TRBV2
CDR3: CASSHGPSNYGYTF

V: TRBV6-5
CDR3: CTSSYGALGNSPLHF

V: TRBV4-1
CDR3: CASSQWGPDEQFF

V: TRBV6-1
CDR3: CASSIQGNEQFF

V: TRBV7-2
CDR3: CASSLTTGTEAFF

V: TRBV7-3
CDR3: CASSLPQNTGELFF

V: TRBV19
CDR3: CASQDHRDSPLHF

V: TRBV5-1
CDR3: CASSDAGAPDTQYF

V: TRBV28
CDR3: CASTLTGSLSPLHF

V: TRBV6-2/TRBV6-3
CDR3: CASSYGGTGRTGYTF

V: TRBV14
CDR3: CASSHGGRAFF

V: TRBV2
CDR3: CASKTGGASTDTQYF